The 14 T cell receptor beta chains below were found in one sample sequenced in a study of blood T cell repertoires in COVID-19. Some clones are missing from TCRdb's copy, which holds only in-frame ones; the method was immunoSEQ multiplex PCR. Of some 200,000 clones listed, approximately 91% are singletons. The sequencing input was PBMCs or T cells enriched from blood (not recorded which). These receptors originate from a woman between 18 and 30 years old who had recovered from COVID-19.

The J gene is TRBJ2-1, the V gene TRBV10-3; 10 bases are shared with TRBD2. V was clipped by 8 bases and J by 7 bases; unmatched bases: 23. The CDR3 covers 19 residues. The V gene's germline CDR1 is ENHRY and CDR2 SYGVKD. The CDR3 DNA follows: TGTGCCATCGGGGGACCGGGACTAGCGTTAGACAAGATAGGGAATGAGCAGTTCTTC. Its protein is CAIGGPGLALDKIGNEQFF.

The chain carries TRBV4-1 and TRBJ2-1, with no clear D. V dropped 4 bases and J dropped 2 bases, with 9 bases sitting between them. Germline V gives CDR1 MGHRA, CDR2 YSYEKL. This CDR3 spans 14 amino acids. In nucleotides, the CDR3 is TGCGCCAGCAGCCCCTCCCAGGCCTACAATGAGCAGTTCTTC. Its translation is CASSPSQAYNEQFF.

This clone was recorded a few times. The genes are TRBV4-1 and TRBJ1-2, with D tentatively TRBD1 (5 bases). The CDR3 loop spans 14 amino acids. CDR1 is MGHRA, CDR2 YSYEKL, per germline. V was trimmed by 4 bases and J by 4 bases, leaving 13 bases between them. The CDR3 here is CASSPAIGGYGYTF. The CDR3 bases are TGCGCCAGCAGCCCAGCCATCGGGGGCTATGGCTACACCTTC.

The chain links TRBV3-1 (or the pseudogene TRBV3-2) to TRBJ2-7; 8 bases align to TRBD1. Germline assignment: CDR1 LGHDT and CDR2 YNNKEL (reference sequence). V was pared by 3 bases and J by 5 bases, with 3 bases of the junction left unmatched. The CDR3 has 13 amino acids. The CDR3 sequence is CASSQDRADEQYF. Written as DNA, the CDR3 is TGTGCCAGCAGCCAGGACAGGGCGGACGAGCAGTACTTC.

The rearrangement links TRBV7-9 to TRBJ1-5; the D gene is possibly TRBD1 (6 bases). This CDR3 has 17 residues. In germline, CDR1 is SEHNR, CDR2 FQNEAQ (reference sequence). Trimming removed 5 bases from V and 4 bases from J, with 21 bases in between. In nucleotides, the CDR3 is TGTGCCAGCAGCCTGTCCAAGACAGGATATAGGAATCAGCCCCAGCATTTT. Encoded protein: CASSLSKTGYRNQPQHF.

The J gene is TRBJ2-2, the V gene TRBV28; TRBD1 aligns across 10 bases. Trimming took 1 base from V and 6 from J; bases not matched to a gene: 11. The CDR3 has 18 amino acids. Germline V CDR1 and CDR2: MDHEN, SYDVKM. For the CDR3, the DNA is TGTGCCAGCAGTTTATATGACAGGGGGCAGGTTGGCGCCGGGGAGCTGTTTTTT. Protein: CASSLYDRGQVGAGELFF. Drawing the rest from reference TRBV28 and TRBJ2-2, the complete variable domain is DVKVTQSSRYLVKRTGEKVFLECVQDMDHENMFWYRQDPGLGLRLIYFSYDVKMKEKGDIPEGYSVSREKKERFSLILESASTNQTSMYLCASSLYDRGQVGAGELFFGEGSRLTVL.

V and J are TRBV7-9 and TRBJ2-7; unclear D gene. Trimming cost V 3 bases and J 5 bases, with 29 bases left between them. Per the germline V gene, CDR1 is SEHNR and CDR2 is FQNEAQ (reference sequence). The CDR3 spans 19 residues. CDR3 DNA: TGTGCCAGCAGCTTTAAGAGCGAGCTCAAACGCCCAAGGTTCGACGAGCAGTACTTC. Residues: CASSFKSELKRPRFDEQYF.

The J gene is TRBJ2-2, the V gene TRBV11-3; D gene uncertain. Trimming shortened V by 8 bases and J by 6 bases, and 10 bases separated the two germline ends. CDR1 is SGHNT, CDR2 YENEEA, per germline. The CDR3 has 12 amino acids. The CDR3 nucleotides are TGTGCCAGCTCCGATGTAGCCGGGGAGCTGTTTTTT. This codes for CASSDVAGELFF. Drawing the rest from reference TRBV11-3 and TRBJ2-2, the complete variable domain is EAGVVQSPRYKIIEKKQPVAFWCNPISGHNTLYWYLQNLGQGPELLIRYENEEAVDDSQLPKDRFSAERLKGVDSTLKIQPAELGDSAVYLCASSDVAGELFFGEGSRLTVL.

The chain employs TRBV6-5 and TRBJ2-2; tentatively, D is TRBD2 (6 bases). Looked up from germline, CDR1 is MNHEY and CDR2 is SVGAGI. V lost 7 bases and J lost 3, with 15 bases in between. This CDR3 has 15 residues. Here the CDR3 reads CASTLGGEDTGELFF. The CDR3 DNA follows: TGTGCCAGCACTCTCGGGGGAGAGGACACCGGGGAGCTGTTTTTT.

To note about this clone: It may be a read error: a sequence one base away is much more abundant. The same CDR3 is also encoded by other DNA sequences in this sample. The chain has TRBV2 and TRBJ1-6; 9 nucleotides align to TRBD1. This CDR3 is built from 14 residues. From germline, CDR1 is SNHLY and CDR2 FYNNEI. The CDR3 nucleotides are TGTGCTAGCAGCGGACAGGGGAGGAATTCACCCCTCCACTTT. The encoded protein is CASSGQGRNSPLHF.

CDR3 nucleotides: TGTGCCAGCAGCCTGGGAACAGGGGCCGGGAACACAGATACGCAGTATTTT. Translated: CASSLGTGAGNTDTQYF. The genes are TRBV27 and TRBJ2-3, with 7 positions matching TRBD1. J was trimmed by 2 bases and V by 6 bases; bases with no gene match: 14. This CDR3 is built from 17 residues. Germline assignment: CDR1 MNHEY and CDR2 SMNVEV (reference sequence).

The rearrangement joins TRBV7-2 to TRBJ2-7; D ambiguous. The CDR3 runs to 12 residues. Germline CDR1 reads SGHTA; CDR2 reads FQGNSA. V lost 7 bases, J lost 3 bases, and 10 bases lay in between. CDR3 region: CASNHRDYEQYF. The DNA for the CDR3 is TGTGCCAGCAACCACCGAGACTACGAGCAGTACTTC.

This clone was seen once. The V call is TRBV5-7, the J call TRBJ2-1; the match to TRBD2 covers 13 bases. TRBV5-7 belongs to the ORF category, with a function that is uncertain. The J segment lost 8 bases and the V segment lost 4 bases, leaving 12 bases of the junction unmatched. The CDR3 consists of 17 residues. The CDR3 DNA follows: TGTGCCAGCAGCACACCCGGACTAGCGGGAGAAATAGATGAGCAGTTCTTC. It codes for CASSTPGLAGEIDEQFF.

This chain joins TRBV29-1 and TRBJ1-1; D is undetermined. The CDR3 consists of 12 residues. Trimming took 7 bases from V and 4 from J, leaving 13 bases between them. The V gene's germline CDR1 is SQVTM and CDR2 ANQGSEA. CDR3 sequence reads: CSAAGEGTEAFF. The CDR3 region has the DNA TGCAGCGCAGCGGGTGAGGGCACTGAAGCTTTCTTT.